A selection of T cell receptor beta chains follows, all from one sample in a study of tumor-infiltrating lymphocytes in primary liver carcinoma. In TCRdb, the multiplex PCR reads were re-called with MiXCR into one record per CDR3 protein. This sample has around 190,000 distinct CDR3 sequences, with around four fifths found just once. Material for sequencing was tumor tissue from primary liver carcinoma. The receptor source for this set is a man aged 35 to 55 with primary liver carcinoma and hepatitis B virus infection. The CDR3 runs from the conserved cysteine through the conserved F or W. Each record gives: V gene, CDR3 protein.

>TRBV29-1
CSVGLAGWVNNEQFF
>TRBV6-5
CTSSRGVETQYF
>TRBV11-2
CDSSLLGLSSSFNEQFF
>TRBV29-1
CGGGTSGFNEQFF
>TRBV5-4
CVSSSKERIYEQYF
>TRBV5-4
CPSSLGAGHTETFF
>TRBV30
CTWTKRGTVSSEVFF
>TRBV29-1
CSVEVMDSLVTGELFF
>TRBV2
CAISIQVPTDMQYF
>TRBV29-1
CSVLGSGPTGELLF
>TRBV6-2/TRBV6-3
CASSSPASGSVERGDQFF
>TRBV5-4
CASNHGGGNNKQFF
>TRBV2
CASSEARGVGTEAFF
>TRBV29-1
CSVEIRGVTDTQYF
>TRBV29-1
CSVDLSRANTNEQFF
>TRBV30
CVWSVSGSNRPQHF
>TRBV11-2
CASSQEQGFKYF
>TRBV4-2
CANSLTGTATDTLYF
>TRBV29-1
CSIAGPDRNLYEQYF
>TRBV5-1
CASRLSGGGPALPSIDMQYF
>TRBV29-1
CSVEADRGRAVTQYF
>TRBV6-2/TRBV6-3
CASSLRNTEAFF
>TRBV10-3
CAIRGRSQGLNTEALF
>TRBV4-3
CASSKEYGSNYEQYF